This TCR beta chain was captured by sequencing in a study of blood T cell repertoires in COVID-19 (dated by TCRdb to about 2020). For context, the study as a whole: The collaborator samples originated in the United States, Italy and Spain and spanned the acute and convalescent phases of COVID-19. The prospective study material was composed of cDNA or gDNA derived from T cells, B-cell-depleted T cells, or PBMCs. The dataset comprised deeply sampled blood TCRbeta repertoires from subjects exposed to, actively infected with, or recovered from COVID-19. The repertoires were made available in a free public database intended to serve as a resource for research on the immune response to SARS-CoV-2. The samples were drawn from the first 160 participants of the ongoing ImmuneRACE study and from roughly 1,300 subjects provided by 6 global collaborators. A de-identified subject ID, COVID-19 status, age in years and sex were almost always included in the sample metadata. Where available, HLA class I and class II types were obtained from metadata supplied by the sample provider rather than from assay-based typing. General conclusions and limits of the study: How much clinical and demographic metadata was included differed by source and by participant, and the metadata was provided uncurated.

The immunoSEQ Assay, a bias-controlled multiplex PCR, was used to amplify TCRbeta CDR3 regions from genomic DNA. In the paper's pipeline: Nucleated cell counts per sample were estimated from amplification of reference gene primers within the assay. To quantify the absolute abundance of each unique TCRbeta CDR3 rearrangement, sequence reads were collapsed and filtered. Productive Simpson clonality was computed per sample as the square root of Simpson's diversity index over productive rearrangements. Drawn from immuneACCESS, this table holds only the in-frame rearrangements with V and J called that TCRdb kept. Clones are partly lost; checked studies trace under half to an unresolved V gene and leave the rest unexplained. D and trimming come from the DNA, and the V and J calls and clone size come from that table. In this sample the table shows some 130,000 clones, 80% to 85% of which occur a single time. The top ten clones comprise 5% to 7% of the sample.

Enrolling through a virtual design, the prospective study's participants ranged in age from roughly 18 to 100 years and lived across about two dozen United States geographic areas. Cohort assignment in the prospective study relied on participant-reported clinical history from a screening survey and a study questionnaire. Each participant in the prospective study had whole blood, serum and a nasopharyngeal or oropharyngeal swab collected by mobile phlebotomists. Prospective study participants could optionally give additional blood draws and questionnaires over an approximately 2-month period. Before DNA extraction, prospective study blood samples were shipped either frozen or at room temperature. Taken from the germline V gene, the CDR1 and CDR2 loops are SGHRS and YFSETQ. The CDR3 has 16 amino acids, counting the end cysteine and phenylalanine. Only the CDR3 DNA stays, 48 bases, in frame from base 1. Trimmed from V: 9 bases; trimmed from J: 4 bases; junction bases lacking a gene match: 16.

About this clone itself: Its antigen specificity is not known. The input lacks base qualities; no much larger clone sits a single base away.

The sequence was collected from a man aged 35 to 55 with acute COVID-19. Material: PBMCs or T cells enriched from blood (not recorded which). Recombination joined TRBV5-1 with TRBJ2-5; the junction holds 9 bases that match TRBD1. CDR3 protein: CANETKGTGRRETQYF. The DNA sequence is TGCGCCAACGAAACCAAAGGGACAGGGCGTCGAGAGACCCAGTACTTC.